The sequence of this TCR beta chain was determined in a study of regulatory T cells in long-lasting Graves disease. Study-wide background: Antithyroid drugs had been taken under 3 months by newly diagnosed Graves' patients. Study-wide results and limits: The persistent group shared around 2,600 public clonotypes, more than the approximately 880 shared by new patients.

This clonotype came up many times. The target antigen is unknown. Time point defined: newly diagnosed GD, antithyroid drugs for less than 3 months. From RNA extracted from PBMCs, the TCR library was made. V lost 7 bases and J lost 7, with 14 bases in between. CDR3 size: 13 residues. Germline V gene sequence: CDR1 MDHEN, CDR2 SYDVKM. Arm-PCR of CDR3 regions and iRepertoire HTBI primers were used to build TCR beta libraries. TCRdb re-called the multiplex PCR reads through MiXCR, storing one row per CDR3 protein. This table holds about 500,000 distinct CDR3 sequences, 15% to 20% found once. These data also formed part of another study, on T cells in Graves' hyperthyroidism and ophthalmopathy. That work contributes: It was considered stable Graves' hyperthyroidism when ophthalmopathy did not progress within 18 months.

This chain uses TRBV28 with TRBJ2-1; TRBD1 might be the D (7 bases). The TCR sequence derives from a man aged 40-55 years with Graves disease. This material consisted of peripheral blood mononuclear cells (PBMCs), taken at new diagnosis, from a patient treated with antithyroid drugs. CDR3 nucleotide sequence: TGTGCCAGCACCATGACAGGGAGGAATGAGCAGTTCTTC. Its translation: CASTMTGRNEQFF.